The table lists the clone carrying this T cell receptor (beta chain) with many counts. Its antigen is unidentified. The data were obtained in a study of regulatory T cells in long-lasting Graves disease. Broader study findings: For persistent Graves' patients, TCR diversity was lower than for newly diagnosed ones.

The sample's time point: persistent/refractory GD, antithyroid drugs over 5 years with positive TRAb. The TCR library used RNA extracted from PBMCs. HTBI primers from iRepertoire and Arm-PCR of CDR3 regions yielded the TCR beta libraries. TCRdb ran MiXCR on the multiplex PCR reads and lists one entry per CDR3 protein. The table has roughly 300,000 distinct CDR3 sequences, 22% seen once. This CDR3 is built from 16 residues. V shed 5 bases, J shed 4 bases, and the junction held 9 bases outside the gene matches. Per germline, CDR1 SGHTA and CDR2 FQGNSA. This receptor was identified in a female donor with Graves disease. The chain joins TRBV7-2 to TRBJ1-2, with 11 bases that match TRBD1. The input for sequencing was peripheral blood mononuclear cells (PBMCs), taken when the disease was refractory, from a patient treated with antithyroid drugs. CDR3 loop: CASSQDRGLYGYGYTF. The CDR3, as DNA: TGTGCCAGCAGCCAGGACAGGGGGCTATATGGCTATGGCTACACCTTC.